Reported below is one TCR beta chain. Its specificity is unknown. This record belongs to a study of shared clonotypes between healthy human individuals. Findings of the study overall: A limitation of the genetic and exposure-history diversity represented arose from few donors.

Running of the assay took place at deep level. The quantity of DNA used in unsorted PBMC replicate PCRs was about 0.3 ug, corresponding to about 30,000 T cell genomes. What was sequenced on ten immunoSEQ deep assay plates was unsorted PBMC DNA. Profiled with immunoSEQ multiplex PCR; TCRdb holds only in-frame clones, not every one. Here the sample spans 530,000 or so clones, over 60% being singletons. The sample was PBMCs. The sequence derives from a middle-aged woman in good health. Some clones in this sample may be carry-over from other donors' samples.

CDR3 in amino acids: CASTKGFYGYTF. The DNA for the CDR3 is TGTGCCAGCACCAAGGGCTTCTATGGCTACACCTTC. The gene calls are TRBV6-1 and TRBJ1-2; no firm D call. The CDR3 is 12 amino acids. V gave up 7 bases and J gave up 4 bases, with 10 bases separating them. Germline values: CDR1 MNHNS, CDR2 SASEGT.